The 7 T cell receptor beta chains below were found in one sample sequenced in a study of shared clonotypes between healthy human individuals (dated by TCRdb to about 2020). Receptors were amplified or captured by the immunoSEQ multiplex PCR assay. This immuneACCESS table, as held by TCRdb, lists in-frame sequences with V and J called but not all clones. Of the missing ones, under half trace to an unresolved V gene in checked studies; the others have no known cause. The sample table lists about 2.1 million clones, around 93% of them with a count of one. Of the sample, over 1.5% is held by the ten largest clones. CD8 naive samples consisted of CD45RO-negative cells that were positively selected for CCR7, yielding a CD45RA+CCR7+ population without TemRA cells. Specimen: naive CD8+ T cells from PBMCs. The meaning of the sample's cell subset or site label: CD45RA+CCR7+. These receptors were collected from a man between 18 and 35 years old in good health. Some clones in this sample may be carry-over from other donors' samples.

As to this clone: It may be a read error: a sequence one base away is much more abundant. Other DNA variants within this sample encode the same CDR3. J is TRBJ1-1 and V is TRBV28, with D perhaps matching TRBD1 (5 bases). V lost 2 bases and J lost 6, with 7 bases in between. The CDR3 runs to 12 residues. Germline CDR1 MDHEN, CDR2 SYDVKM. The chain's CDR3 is CASSLGGAEAFF. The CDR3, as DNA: TGTGCCAGCAGTTTAGGGGGAGCTGAAGCTTTCTTT.

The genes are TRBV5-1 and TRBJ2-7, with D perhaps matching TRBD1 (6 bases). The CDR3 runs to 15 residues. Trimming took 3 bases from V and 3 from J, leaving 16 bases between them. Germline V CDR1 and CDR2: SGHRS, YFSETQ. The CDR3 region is CASSSADRRGYEQYF. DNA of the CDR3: TGCGCCAGCAGCTCAGCCGACAGGAGAGGCTACGAGCAGTACTTC. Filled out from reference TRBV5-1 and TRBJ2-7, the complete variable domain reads KAGVTQTPRYLIKTRGQQVTLSCSPISGHRSVSWYQQTPGQGLQFLFEYFSETQRNKGNFPGRFSGRQFSNSRSEMNVSTLELGDSALYLCASSSADRRGYEQYFGPGTRLTVT.

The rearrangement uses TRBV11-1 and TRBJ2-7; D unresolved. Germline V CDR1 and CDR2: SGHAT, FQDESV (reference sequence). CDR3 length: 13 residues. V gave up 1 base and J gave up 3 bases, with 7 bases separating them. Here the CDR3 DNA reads TGTGCCAGCAGCTTAGGCAGGTTCTACGAGCAGTACTTC. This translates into CASSLGRFYEQYF.

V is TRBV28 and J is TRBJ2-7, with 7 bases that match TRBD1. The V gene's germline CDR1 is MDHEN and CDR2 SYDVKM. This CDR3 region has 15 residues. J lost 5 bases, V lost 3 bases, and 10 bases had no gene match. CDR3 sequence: CASSFRAGQGDEQYF. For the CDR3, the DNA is TGTGCCAGCAGTTTTAGAGCAGGGCAGGGGGACGAGCAGTACTTC.

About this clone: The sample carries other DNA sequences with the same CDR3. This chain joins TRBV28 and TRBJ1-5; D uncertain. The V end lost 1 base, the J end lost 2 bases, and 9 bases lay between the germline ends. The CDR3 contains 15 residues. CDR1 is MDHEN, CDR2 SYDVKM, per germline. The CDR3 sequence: CASSLSGRGNQPQHF. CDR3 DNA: TGTGCCAGCAGTTTATCCGGGAGGGGCAATCAGCCCCAGCATTTT.

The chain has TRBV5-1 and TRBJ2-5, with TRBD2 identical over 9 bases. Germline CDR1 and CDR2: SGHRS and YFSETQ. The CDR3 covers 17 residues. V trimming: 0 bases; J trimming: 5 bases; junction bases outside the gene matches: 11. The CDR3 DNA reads TGCGCCAGCAGCTTGGCGTTAGCGGGAGTGATGAGGGAGACCCAGTACTTC. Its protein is CASSLALAGVMRETQYF. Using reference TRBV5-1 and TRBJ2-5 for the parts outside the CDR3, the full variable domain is KAGVTQTPRYLIKTRGQQVTLSCSPISGHRSVSWYQQTPGQGLQFLFEYFSETQRNKGNFPGRFSGRQFSNSRSEMNVSTLELGDSALYLCASSLALAGVMRETQYFGPGTRLLVL.

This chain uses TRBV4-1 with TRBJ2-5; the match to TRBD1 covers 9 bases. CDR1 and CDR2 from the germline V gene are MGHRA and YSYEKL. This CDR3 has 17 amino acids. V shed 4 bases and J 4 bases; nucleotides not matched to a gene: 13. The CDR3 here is CASSLSGTGRSLETQYF. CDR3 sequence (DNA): TGCGCCAGCAGCCTGTCCGGGACAGGGAGGTCACTAGAGACCCAGTACTTC.